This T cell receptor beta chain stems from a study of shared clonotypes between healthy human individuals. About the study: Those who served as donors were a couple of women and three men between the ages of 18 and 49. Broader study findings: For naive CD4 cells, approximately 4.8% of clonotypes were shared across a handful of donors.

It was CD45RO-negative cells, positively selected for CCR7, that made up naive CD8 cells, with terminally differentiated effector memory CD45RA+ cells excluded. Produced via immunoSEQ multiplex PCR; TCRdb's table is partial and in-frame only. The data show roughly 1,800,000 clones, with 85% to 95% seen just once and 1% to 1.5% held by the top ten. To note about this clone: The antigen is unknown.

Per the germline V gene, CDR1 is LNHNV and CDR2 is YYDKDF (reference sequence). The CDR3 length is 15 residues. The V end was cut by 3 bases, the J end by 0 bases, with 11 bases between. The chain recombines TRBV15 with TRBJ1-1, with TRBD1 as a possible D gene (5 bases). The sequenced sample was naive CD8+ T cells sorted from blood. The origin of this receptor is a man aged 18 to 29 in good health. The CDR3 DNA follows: TGTGCCACCAGCAGTAGCAGGGAATTGAACACTGAAGCTTTCTTT. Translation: CATSSSRELNTEAFF.